This T cell receptor beta chain is drawn from a study of blood T cell repertoires in COVID-19. V lost 5 bases and J lost 0, with 16 bases in between. This CDR3 spans 16 amino acids. CDR1 is SGHNT and CDR2 is YENEEA in the germline V gene. TCRdb's table, derived via immunoSEQ multiplex PCR, lists solely in-frame clones and lacks some. The data show just over 50,000 clones, 87% seen once. The receptor's source is a human donor with active COVID-19. The donor label of this sample is uncertain. The gene calls are TRBV11-3 and TRBJ1-2; possible D gene TRBD1, 5 bases. The sample taken for sequencing was peripheral blood. The CDR3 DNA is TGTGCCAGCAGCCCGGACATCCCCCGGGCTAACTATGGCTACACCTTC. This codes for CASSPDIPRANYGYTF.